By frequency, the clone carrying this TCR beta chain is medium-sized. Its target is not known. The libraries of TRB cDNA were constructed through 5' RACE using UMI labels. TCRdb processed the 5' RACE reads again and assigns one entry to each CDR3 protein, with no DNA. Its table lists 5,000 to 6,500 distinct CDR3 sequences. Germline lookup yields CDR1 LGHDT and CDR2 YNNKEL (reference sequence). This CDR3 is built from 16 residues. The data were obtained in a study of CXCR3-negative and CXCR3-positive naive CD8 T cells. Study outcomes and limitations: Comparison of naive cells showed more hydrophobic TRB CDR3s in CXCR3-positive than in CXCR3-negative naive cells. After cryopreservation, expression of CXCR3 was partially reduced, and most assays were run with fresh PBMCs.

This chain joins TRBV3-1 and TRBJ2-1; the D gene TCRdb calls, TRBD2, cannot be checked with no DNA. The origin of this receptor is a human donor in good health. Some clones in this sample may be carry-over from other donors' samples. The specimen was naive CXCR3+ CD8+ T cells from blood. Subset given: CD45RO-CCR7+CD27+CD95- naive CD8+ T cells expressing CXCR3 (TNR3+). The CDR3 loop is CASSRSGGPPYNEQFF.